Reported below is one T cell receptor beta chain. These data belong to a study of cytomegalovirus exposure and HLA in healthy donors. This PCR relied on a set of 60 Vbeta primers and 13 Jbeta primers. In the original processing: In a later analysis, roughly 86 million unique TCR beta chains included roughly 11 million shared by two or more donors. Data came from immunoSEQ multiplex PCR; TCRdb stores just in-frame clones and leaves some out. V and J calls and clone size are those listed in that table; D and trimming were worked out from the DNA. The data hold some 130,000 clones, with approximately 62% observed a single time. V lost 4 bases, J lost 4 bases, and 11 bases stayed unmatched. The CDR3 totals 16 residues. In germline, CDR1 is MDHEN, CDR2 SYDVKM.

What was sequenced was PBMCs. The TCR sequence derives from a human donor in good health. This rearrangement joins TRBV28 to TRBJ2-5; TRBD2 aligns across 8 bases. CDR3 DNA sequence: TGTGCCAGCAGTTCGGGGGGTGCGGGAGGACGAGAGACCCAGTACTTC. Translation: CASSSGGAGGRETQYF.